This T cell receptor beta chain was captured by sequencing in a study of cytomegalovirus exposure and HLA in healthy donors. Background on the study: From donors who were HLA-typed, an early data release held 75 million to 85 million unique TCRs. Study-wide results and limits: Highest at DRB1 and lowest at HLA-C, TCR association rates differed among HLA loci in a later analysis. In a later analysis, HLA-associated beta chains showed higher expansion and lower generation probabilities than comparable chains.

About this clone itself: Its target is unknown.

V was pared by 5 bases and J by 6 bases, with 13 bases between. The CDR3 length is 14 residues. The V gene's germline CDR1 is SGHAT and CDR2 FQNNGV. Primers included in the PCR were 60 Vbeta and 13 Jbeta primers. The data were produced by immunoSEQ multiplex PCR, yet TCRdb's version contains in-frame clones alone and is incomplete. The sample has some 180,000 clones, 75% to 90% seen once; the top ten hold around 0.98%. When sampled, the donors appeared nominally healthy, though they likely had unrecorded immune exposures. The sample comprised PBMCs. This chain joins TRBV11-2 and TRBJ1-4; tentatively, D is TRBD1 (5 bases). This sequence originates from a boy between 2 and 10 years old in good health and CMV-seronegative. The CDR3 nucleotides read TGTGCCAGCAGCCGAAGCGGGGCCGATGAAAAACTGTTTTTT. Translation: CASSRSGADEKLFF.